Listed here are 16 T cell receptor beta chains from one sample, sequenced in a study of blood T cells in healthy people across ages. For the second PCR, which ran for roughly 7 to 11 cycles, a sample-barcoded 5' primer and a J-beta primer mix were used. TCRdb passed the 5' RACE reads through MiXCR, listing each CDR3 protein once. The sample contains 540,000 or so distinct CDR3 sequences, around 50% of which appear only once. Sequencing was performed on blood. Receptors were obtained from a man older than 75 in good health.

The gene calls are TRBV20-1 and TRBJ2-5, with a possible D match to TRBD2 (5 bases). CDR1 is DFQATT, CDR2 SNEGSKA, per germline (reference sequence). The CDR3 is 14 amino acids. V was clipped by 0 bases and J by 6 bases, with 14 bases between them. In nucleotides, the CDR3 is TGCAGTGCTAGAGATACGGTTCTAGCAAAGACCCAGTACTTC. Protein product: CSARDTVLAKTQYF.

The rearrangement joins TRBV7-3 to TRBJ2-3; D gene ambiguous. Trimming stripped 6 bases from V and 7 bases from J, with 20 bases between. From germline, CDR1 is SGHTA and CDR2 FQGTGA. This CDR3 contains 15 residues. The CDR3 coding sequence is TGTGCCAGCAGTCCTTCCGTGGGTCTGGGGTATACGCAGTATTTT. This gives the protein CASSPSVGLGYTQYF.

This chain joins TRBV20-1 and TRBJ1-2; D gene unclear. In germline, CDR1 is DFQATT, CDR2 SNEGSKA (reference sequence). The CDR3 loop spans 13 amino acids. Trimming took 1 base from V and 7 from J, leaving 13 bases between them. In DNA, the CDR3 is TGCAGTGCTAGAGCTACCCGGGCCCGTGGCTACACCTTC. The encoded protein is CSARATRARGYTF.

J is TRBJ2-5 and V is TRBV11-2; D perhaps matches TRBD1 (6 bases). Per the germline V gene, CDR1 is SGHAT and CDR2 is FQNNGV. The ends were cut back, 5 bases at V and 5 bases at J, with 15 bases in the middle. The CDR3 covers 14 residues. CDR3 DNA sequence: TGTGCCAGCAGCCGTTGGGGGCCCGGGGAGACCCAGTACTTC. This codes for CASSRWGPGETQYF.

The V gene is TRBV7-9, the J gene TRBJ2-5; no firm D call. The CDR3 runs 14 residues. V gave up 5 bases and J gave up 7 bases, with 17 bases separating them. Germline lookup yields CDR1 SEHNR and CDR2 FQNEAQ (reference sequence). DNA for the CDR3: TGTGCCAGCAGCGAGGCGGTCTTCCCCGTGACCCAGTACTTC. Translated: CASSEAVFPVTQYF.

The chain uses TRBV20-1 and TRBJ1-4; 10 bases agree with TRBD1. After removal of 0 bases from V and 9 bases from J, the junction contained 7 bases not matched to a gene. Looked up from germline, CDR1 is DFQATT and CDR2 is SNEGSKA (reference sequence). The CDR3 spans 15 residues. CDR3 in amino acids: CSARDDGTGAQKLFF. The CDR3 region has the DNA TGCAGTGCTAGAGATGACGGGACAGGGGCCCAAAAACTGTTTTTT.

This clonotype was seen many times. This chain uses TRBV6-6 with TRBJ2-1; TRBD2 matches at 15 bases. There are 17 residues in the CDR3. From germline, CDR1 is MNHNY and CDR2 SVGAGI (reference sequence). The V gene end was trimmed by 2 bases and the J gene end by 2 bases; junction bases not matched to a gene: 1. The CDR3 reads CASSYGTSGRTYNEQFF. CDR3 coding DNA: TGTGCCAGCAGTTACGGGACTAGCGGGAGGACCTACAATGAGCAGTTCTTC.

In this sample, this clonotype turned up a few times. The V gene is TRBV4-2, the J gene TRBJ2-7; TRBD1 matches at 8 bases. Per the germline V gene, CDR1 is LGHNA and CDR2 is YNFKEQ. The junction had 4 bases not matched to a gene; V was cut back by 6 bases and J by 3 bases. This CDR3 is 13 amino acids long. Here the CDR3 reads CASRPTGGYEQYF. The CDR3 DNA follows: TGTGCCAGCAGGCCAACAGGGGGCTACGAGCAGTACTTC.

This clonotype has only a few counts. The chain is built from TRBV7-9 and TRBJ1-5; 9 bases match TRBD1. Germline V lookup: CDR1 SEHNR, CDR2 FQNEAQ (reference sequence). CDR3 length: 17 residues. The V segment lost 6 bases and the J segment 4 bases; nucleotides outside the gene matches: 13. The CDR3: CASSSISQGARNQPQHF. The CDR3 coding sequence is TGTGCCAGCAGTTCCATATCACAGGGGGCGAGGAATCAGCCCCAGCATTTT.

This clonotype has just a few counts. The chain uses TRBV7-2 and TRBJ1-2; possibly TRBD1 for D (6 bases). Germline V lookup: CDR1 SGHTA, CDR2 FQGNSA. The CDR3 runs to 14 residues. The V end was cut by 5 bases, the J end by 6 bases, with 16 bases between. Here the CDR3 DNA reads TGTGCCAGCAGCCCCAGCCAGGGGCGCGATGGCTACACCTTC. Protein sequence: CASSPSQGRDGYTF. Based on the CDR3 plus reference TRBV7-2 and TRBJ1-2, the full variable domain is GAGVSQSPSNKVTEKGKDVELRCDPISGHTALYWYRQSLGQGLEFLIYFQGNSAPDKSGLPSDRFSAERTGGSVSTLTIQRTQQEDSAVYLCASSPSQGRDGYTFGSGTRLTVV.

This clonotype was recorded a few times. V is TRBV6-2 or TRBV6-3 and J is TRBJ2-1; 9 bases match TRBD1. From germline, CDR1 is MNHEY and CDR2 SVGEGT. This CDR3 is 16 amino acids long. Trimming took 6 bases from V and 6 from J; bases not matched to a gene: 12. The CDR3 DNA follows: TGTGCCAGCAGACAGCCCGGGACAGGGTCGGGCAATGAGCAGTTCTTC. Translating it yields CASRQPGTGSGNEQFF.

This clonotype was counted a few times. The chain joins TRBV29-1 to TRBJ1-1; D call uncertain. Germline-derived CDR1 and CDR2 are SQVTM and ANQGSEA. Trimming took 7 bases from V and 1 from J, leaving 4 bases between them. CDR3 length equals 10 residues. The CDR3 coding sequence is TGCAGCGCCAAGAACACTGAAGCTTTCTTT. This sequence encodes CSAKNTEAFF.

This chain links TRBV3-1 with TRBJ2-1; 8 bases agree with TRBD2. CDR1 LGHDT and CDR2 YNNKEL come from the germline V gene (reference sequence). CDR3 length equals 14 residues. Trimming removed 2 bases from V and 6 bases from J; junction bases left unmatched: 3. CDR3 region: CASSQSLAVNEQFF. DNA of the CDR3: TGTGCCAGCAGCCAATCACTAGCGGTCAATGAGCAGTTCTTC.

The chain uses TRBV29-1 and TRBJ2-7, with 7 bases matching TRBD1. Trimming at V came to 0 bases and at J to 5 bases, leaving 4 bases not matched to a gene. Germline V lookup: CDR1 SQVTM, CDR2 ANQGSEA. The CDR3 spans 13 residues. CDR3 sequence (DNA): TGCAGCGTTGAAGAAGCTCAGGGGGACGAGCAGTACTTC. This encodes CSVEEAQGDEQYF.

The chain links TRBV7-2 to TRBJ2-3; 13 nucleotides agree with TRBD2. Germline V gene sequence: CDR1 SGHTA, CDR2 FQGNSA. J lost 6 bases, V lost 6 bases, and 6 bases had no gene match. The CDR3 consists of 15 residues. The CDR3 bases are TGTGCCAGCAGAAAGGGACTAGCGGGGAAGGATACGCAGTATTTT. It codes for CASRKGLAGKDTQYF.

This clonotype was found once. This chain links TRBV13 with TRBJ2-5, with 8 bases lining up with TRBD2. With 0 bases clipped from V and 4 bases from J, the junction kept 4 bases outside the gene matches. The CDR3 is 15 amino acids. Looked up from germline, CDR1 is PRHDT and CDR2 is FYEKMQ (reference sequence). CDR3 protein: CASSLGRGAVETQYF. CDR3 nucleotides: TGTGCCAGCAGCTTAGGGCGGGGGGCCGTAGAGACCCAGTACTTC.